Listed below are T cell receptor beta chains from one sample, sequenced in a study of T cell responses to AZD1222 COVID-19 vaccine. Assay used: immunoSEQ multiplex PCR; TCRdb lists only in-frame clones, some missing. The sample has roughly 65,000 clones; approximately 80% are singletons. This specimen consisted of peripheral blood, obtained on day 0 of AZD1222 vaccination. The receptors shown here come from an adult in good health. Both conserved end residues are part of each CDR3. The D gene is left open where the match is weak. Rows give clone size only sometimes, using once, few, many, or a class for an expanded clone.

j_call | d_call | clone_size | v_call | cdr3_nt | cdr3_aa
TRBJ1-1 | . | once | TRBV2 | TGTGCCAGCAGTGACCCAGACTTTGAAGCTTTCTTT | CASSDPDFEAFF
TRBJ1-4 | . | . | TRBV5-1 | TGCGCCAGCAGTCCACAGCCAGGGTCCGAAAAACTGTTTTTT | CASSPQPGSEKLFF
TRBJ1-1 | . | . | TRBV5-1 | TGCGCCAGCGGACATAAGCAGAACACTGAAGCTTTCTTT | CASGHKQNTEAFF
TRBJ2-7 | TRBD2 | . | TRBV5-5 | TGTGCCAGCAGCTGCGGGGGGGGGCCCTACGAGCAGTACTTC | CASSCGGGPYEQYF
TRBJ1-1 | . | . | TRBV5-1 | TGCGCCAGCAGCCCCTCAGGCATGAACACTGAAGCTTTCTTT | CASSPSGMNTEAFF
TRBJ2-2 | TRBD1 | . | TRBV4-1 | TGCGCCAGCAGCCAGGGTCAGGGGGCAGAGGAGCTGTTTTTT | CASSQGQGAEELFF
TRBJ2-7 | TRBD1 | . | TRBV9 | TGTGCCAGCAGCGTAGGTGGGACAGGGGGCGGCGAGTCTGGCGAGCAGTACTTC | CASSVGGTGGGESGEQYF
TRBJ1-2 | . | . | TRBV4-3 | TGCGCCAGCAGCCAAGATCTGGCAGGGTATGGCTACACCTTC | CASSQDLAGYGYTF
TRBJ1-1 | . | . | TRBV5-1 | TGCGCCAGCAGCCAGGACACTGAAGCTTTCTTT | CASSQDTEAFF
TRBJ2-1 | . | . | TRBV14 | TGTGCCAGCAGCCAAAGTTGGGCTACATACAATGAGCAGTTCTTC | CASSQSWATYNEQFF
TRBJ1-2 | . | . | TRBV11-2 | TGTGCCAGCAGGCTTAACGCTAGGGTTTCTGTTGGCTACACCTTC | CASRLNARVSVGYTF
TRBJ2-3 | TRBD2 | . | TRBV5-1 | TGCGCCAGCAACTCAAAGCGGGGGGCCACAGATACGCAGTATTTT | CASNSKRGATDTQYF